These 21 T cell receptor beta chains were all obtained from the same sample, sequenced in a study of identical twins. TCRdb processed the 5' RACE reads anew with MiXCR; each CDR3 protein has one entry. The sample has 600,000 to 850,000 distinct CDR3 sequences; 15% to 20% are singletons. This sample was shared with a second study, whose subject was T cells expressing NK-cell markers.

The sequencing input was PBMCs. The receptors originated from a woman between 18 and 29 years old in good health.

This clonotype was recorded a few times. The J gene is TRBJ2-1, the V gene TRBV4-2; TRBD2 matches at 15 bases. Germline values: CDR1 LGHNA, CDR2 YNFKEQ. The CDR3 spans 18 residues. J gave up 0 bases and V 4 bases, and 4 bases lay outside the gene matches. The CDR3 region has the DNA TGTGCCAGCAGCCGGACTAGCGGGGGGGAAATCTCCTACAATGAGCAGTTCTTC. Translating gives CASSRTSGGEISYNEQFF.

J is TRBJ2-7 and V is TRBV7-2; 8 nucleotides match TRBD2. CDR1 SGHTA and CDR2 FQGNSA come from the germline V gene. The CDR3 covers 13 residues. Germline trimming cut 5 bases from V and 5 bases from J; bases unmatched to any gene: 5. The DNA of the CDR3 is TGTGCCAGCAGCCAGCGGGAGCCCAACGAGCAGTACTTC. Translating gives CASSQREPNEQYF.

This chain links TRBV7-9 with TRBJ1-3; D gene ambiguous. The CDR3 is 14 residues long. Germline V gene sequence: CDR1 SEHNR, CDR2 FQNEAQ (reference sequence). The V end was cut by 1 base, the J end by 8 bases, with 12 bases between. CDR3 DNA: TGTGCCAGCAGCTTAGACTTCGGGAAGGACACCATATATTTT. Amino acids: CASSLDFGKDTIYF.

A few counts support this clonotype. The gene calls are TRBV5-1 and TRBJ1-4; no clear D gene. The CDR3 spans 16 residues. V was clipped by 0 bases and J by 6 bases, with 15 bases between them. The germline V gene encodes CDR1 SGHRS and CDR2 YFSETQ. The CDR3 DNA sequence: TGCGCCAGCAGCTTGGCTTGGCCGGGAATGGATGAAAAACTGTTTTTT. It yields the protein CASSLAWPGMDEKLFF.

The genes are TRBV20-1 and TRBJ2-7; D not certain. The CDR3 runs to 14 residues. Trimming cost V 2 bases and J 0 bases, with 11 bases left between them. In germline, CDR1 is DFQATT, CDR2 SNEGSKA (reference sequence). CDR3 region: CSARSQATSYEQYF. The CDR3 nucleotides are TGCAGTGCTAGATCCCAGGCGACCTCCTACGAGCAGTACTTC.

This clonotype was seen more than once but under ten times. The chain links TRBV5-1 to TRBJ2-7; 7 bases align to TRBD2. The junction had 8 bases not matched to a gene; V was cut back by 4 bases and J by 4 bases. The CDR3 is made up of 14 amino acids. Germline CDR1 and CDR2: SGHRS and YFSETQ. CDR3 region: CASSLGGETYEQYF. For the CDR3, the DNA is TGCGCCAGCAGCCTGGGAGGGGAAACATACGAGCAGTACTTC.

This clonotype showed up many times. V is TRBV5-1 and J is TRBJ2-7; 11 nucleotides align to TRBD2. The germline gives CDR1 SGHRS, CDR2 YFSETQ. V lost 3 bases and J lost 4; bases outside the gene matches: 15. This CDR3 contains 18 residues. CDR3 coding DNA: TGCGCCAGCAGCTACCCCTCTGATAGCGGGGGGGCCATTTACGAGCAGTACTTC. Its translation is CASSYPSDSGGAIYEQYF.

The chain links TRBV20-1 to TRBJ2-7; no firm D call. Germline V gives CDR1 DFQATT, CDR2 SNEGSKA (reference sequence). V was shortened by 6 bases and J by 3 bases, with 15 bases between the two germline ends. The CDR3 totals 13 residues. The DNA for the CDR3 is TGCAGTGCCTTGTCGTCGCCAGACTACGAGCAGTACTTC. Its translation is CSALSSPDYEQYF.

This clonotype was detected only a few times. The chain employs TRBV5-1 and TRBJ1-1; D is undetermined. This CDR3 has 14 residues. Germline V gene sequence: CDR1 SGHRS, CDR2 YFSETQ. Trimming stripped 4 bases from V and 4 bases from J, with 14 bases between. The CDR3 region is CASSRRTMGTEAFF. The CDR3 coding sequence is TGCGCCAGCAGCCGCAGGACCATGGGCACTGAAGCTTTCTTT.

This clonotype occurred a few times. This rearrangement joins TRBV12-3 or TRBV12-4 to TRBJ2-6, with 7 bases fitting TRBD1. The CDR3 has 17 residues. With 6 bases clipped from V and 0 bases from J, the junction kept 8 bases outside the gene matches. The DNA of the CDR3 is TGTGCCAGCAGCCCAAGGGGGCGCGGCTCTGGGGCCAACGTCCTGACTTTC. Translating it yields CASSPRGRGSGANVLTF.

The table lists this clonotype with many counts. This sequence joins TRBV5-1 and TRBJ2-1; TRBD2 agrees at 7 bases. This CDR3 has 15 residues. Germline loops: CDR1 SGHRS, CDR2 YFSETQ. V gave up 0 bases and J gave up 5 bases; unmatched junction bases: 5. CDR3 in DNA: TGCGCCAGCAGCTTGGGCGGGAGTAGCCACAATGAGCAGTTCTTC. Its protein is CASSLGGSSHNEQFF.

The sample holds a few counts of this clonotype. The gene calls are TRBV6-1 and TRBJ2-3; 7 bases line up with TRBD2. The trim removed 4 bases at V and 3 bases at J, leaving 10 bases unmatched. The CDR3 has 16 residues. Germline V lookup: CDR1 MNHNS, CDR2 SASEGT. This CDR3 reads CASSGSRSGKTDTQYF. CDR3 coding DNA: TGTGCCAGCAGTGGGAGTCGGAGCGGGAAGACAGATACGCAGTATTTT.

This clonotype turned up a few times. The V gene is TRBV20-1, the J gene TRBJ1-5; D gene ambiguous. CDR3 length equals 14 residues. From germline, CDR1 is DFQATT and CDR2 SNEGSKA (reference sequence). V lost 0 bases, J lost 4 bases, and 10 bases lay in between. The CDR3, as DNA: TGCAGTGCTAGAGATTTGGCAGCAAATCAGCCCCAGCATTTT. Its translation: CSARDLAANQPQHF.

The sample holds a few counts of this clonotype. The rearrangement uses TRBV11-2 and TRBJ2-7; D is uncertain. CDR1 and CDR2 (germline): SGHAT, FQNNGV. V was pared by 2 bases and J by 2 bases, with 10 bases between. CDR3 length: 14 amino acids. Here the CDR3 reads CASSLIVPPYEQYF. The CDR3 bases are TGTGCCAGCAGCTTAATTGTGCCGCCCTACGAGCAGTACTTC.

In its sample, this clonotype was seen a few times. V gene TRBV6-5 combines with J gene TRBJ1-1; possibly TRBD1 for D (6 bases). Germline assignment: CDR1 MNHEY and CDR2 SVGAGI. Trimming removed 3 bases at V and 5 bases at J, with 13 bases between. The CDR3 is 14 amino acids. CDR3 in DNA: TGTGCCAGCAGTTATGACAGGTCGACTACTGAAGCTTTCTTT. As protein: CASSYDRSTTEAFF.

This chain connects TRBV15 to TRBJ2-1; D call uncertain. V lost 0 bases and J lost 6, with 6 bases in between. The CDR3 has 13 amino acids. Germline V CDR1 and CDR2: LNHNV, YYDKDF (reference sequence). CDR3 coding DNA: TGTGCCACCAGCAGAGAAGGCGGCAATGAGCAGTTCTTC. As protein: CATSREGGNEQFF.

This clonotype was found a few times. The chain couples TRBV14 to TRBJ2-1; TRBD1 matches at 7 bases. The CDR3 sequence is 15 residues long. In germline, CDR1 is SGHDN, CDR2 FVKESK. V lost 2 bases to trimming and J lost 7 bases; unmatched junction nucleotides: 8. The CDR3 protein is CASSQPAGGKNEQFF. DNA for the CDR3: TGTGCCAGCAGCCAACCCGCAGGGGGAAAAAATGAGCAGTTCTTC. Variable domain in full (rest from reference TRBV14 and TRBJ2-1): EAGVTQFPSHSVIEKGQTVTLRCDPISGHDNLYWYRRVMGKEIKFLLHFVKESKQDESGMPNNRFLAERTGGTYSTLKVQPAELEDSGVYFCASSQPAGGKNEQFFGPGTRLTVL.

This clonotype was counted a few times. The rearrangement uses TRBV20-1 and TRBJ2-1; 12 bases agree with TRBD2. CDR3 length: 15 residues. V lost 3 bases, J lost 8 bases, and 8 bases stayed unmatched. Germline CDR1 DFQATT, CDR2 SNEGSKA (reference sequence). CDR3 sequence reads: CSARATSGSLDEQFF. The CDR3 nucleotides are TGCAGTGCTAGGGCGACTAGCGGGAGTCTAGATGAGCAGTTCTTC.

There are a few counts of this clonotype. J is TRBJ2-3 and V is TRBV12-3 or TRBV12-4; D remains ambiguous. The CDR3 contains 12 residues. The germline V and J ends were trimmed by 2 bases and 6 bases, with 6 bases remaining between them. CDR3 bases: TGTGCCAGCAGTTTACTTCTGGATACGCAGTATTTT. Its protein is CASSLLLDTQYF.

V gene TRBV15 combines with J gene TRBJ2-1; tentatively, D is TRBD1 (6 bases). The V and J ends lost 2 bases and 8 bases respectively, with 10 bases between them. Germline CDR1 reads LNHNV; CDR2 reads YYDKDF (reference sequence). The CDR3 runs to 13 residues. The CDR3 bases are TGTGCCACCAGCAGATCACAGGGATATGAGCAGTTCTTC. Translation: CATSRSQGYEQFF.

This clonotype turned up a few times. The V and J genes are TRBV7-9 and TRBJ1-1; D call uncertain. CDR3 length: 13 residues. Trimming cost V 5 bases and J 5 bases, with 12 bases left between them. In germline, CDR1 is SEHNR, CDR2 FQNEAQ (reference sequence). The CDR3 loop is CASSAPDGTEAFF. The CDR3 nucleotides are TGTGCCAGCAGCGCCCCGGACGGGACTGAAGCTTTCTTT.